Listed below are T cell receptor beta chains from one sample, sequenced in a study of cytomegalovirus exposure and HLA in healthy donors. The assay was immunoSEQ multiplex PCR, and TCRdb's table has in-frame clones only and misses some. There are approximately 110,000 clones in the sample; about 61% occur only once, and almost 8.5% lies in the top ten. The sequenced sample was PBMCs. The origin of the receptors is a man between 18 and 29 years old in good health and CMV-seropositive. Each CDR3 is given with its conserved first and last residue. D genes are given only for firm matches. Rows may omit the clone size; those that give it use once, few, many or a size class.

>TRBV6-6|14|NA|TRBD1|TRBJ1-2
TGTGCCAGCGGATCACAGGGGTCGGGCTATGGCTACACCTTC
CASGSQGSGYGYTF
>TRBV6-5|16|few|TRBD1|TRBJ1-2
TGTGCCAGCAGTTCCGCATCCGGGACAGCGAGAAGGGGCTACACCTTC
CASSSASGTARRGYTF
>TRBV27|15|NA|TRBD1|TRBJ2-4
TGTGCCAGCAGTGGATCCGGGACAGGGGAAAACATTCAGTACTTC
CASSGSGTGENIQYF
>TRBV6-6|14|NA|TRBD1|TRBJ1-5
TGTGCCAGCAGCCGAGGGGGCGGCAATCAGCCCCAGCATTTT
CASSRGGGNQPQHF
>TRBV19|15|NA|TRBD1|TRBJ1-3
TGTGCCAGTAGTAAGACAGGGACCACTGGAAACACCATATATTTT
CASSKTGTTGNTIYF
>TRBV23-1|16|NA|NA|TRBJ1-6
TGCGCCAGCAGTCAATCGGAACGACTATGTAATTCACCCCTCCACTTT
CASSQSERLCNSPLHF
>TRBV7-9|17|NA|TRBD1|TRBJ1-1
TGTGCCAGCAGCTTCCCTCGGATGACAGGGGAGGACACTGAAGCTTTCTTT
CASSFPRMTGEDTEAFF
>TRBV5-5|13|NA|NA|TRBJ1-5
TGTGCCAGCAGCTTCCAGGGGAATCAGCCCCAGCATTTT
CASSFQGNQPQHF
>TRBV7-2|15|NA|NA|TRBJ1-1
TGTGCCAGCAGCCCTAGAACAGGGAGAGGCACTGAAGCTTTCTTT
CASSPRTGRGTEAFF
>TRBV28|15|NA|TRBD1|TRBJ1-5
TGTGCCAGCAGCCAAAGGGGACAGGGGCATCAGCCCCAGCATTTT
CASSQRGQGHQPQHF
>TRBV13|16|NA|TRBD1|TRBJ1-2
TGTGCCAGCAGCTCGGGACAGGTGTTTGTGAACTATGGCTACACCTTC
CASSSGQVFVNYGYTF